This record covers a single T cell receptor beta chain. Its antigen remains unknown. Over several immunoSEQ plates, each subset's genomic DNA was distributed in even portions. Authors' methods: Filtering differed, since immunoSEQ gave only junction sequences and no quality scores. Profiled with immunoSEQ multiplex PCR; TCRdb holds only in-frame clones, not every one. D and trimming were read from the DNA, whereas the V and J calls and clone size are those reported in that table. The table includes about 1 million clones, roughly 74% detected once. The data belong to a study of shared clonotypes between healthy human individuals. Study information: The study used three CD4 naive, three CD4 memory, two CD8 naive and one CD8 memory plate per donor.

Study results and caveats: Several donors showed sharing of 4.5% to 6% of naive CD4 clonotypes.

Germline V gene data show CDR1 as MNHNS and CDR2 as SASEGT. This CDR3 contains 13 residues. V shed 10 bases, J shed 2 bases, and the junction held 5 bases outside the gene matches. This chain links TRBV6-1 with TRBJ2-7, with TRBD1 matching over 10 bases. The material sequenced was memory CD4+ T cells from PBMCs. This sample's subset: CD45RA-negative fraction. The TCR comes from a man aged 18 to 30 in good health. Some clones in this sample may be carry-over from other donors' samples. This chain's CDR3 is CATLGTGAYEQYF. The CDR3 DNA is TGTGCCACCCTAGGGACAGGGGCCTACGAGCAGTACTTC.